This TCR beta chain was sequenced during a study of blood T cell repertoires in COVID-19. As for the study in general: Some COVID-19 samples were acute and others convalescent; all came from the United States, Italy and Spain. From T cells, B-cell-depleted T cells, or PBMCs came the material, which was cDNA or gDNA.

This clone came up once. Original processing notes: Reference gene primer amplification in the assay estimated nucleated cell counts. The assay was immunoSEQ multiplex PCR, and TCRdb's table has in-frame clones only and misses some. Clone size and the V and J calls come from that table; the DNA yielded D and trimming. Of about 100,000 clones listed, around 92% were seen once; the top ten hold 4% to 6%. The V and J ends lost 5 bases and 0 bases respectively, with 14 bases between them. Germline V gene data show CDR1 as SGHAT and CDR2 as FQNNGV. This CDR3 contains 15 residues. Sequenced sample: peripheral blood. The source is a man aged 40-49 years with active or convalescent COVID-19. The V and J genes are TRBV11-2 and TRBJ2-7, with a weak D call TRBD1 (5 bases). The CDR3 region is CASSPGPPSSYEQYF. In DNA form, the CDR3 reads TGTGCCAGCAGCCCAGGGCCACCAAGCTCCTACGAGCAGTACTTC.